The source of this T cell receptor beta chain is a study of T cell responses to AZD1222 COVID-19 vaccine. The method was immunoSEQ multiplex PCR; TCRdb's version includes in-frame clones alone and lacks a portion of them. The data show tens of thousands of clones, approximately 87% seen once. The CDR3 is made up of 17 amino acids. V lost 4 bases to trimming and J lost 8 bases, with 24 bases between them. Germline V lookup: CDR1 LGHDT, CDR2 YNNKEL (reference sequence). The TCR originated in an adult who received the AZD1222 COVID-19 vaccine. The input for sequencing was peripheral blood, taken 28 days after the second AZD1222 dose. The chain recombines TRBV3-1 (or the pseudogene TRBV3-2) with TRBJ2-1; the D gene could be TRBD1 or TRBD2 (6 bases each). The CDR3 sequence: CASSPGIGRPGGDEQFF. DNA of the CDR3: TGTGCCAGCAGCCCCGGTATCGGGCGTCCCGGGGGCGATGAGCAGTTCTTC.